Shown below are 2 T cell receptor beta chains from a single sample sequenced in a study of cytomegalovirus exposure and HLA in healthy donors. Primers: 60 Vbeta forward and 13 Jbeta reverse. The table came from immunoSEQ multiplex PCR; TCRdb's copy has only in-frame clones and leaves some out. The sample includes roughly 90,000 clones. The sample consisted of PBMCs. The source of these receptors is a man between 45 and 60 years old in good health and CMV-seropositive.

This chain connects TRBV5-1 to TRBJ2-3; 9 bases line up with TRBD1. Germline trimming cut 0 bases from V and 8 bases from J; bases unmatched to any gene: 4. This CDR3 has 14 residues. Germline V CDR1 and CDR2: SGHRS, YFSETQ. CDR3 sequence (DNA): TGCGCCAGCAGCTTGGACAGGGGGCCAGCTACGCAGTATTTT. It is translated as CASSLDRGPATQYF.

The chain combines TRBV12-5 with TRBJ1-1; D may be TRBD1 (6 bases). This CDR3 comprises 16 residues. Per the germline V gene, CDR1 is LGHNT and CDR2 is FRNRAP. Trimming pared 1 base from V and 4 bases from J, leaving 16 bases between. CDR3 region: CASGLALGGVTTEAFF. The CDR3 bases are TGTGCTAGTGGTTTGGCATTAGGGGGGGTGACCACTGAAGCTTTCTTT.